This T cell receptor (beta chain) derives from a study of blood T cell repertoires in COVID-19. Study summary: There were acute and convalescent COVID-19 samples, and they came from the United States, Italy and Spain. Nucleic acid was either cDNA or gDNA, and it came from T cells, B-cell-depleted T cells, or PBMCs.

As originally analysed: Amplification of reference gene primers provided the estimated nucleated cell counts. The method was immunoSEQ multiplex PCR; TCRdb's version includes in-frame clones alone and lacks a portion of them. V and J calls and clone size are those listed in that table; D and trimming were worked out from the DNA. The sample has a few hundred thousand clones; 85% to 90% are singletons. This CDR3 contains 12 residues. Per germline, CDR1 SGHDT and CDR2 YYEEEE. V shed 4 bases, J shed 9 bases, and the junction held 5 bases outside the gene matches. The sequencing input was peripheral blood. The sequence was obtained from a man aged 55 to 69 with acute or convalescent COVID-19. The V and J genes are TRBV5-6 and TRBJ2-5; 8 bases line up with TRBD1. The CDR3 sequence: CASSLKQGAQYF. Here the CDR3 DNA reads TGTGCCAGCAGCCTAAAACAGGGGGCCCAGTACTTC. Drawing the rest from reference TRBV5-6 and TRBJ2-5, the complete variable domain is DAGVTQSPTHLIKTRGQQVTLRCSPKSGHDTVSWYQQALGQGPQFIFQYYEEEERQRGNFPDRFSGHQFPNYSSELNVNALLLGDSALYLCASSLKQGAQYFGPGTRLLVL.